This section outlines one T cell receptor (beta chain) sequence together with its context. The data belong to a study of blood T cell repertoires in COVID-19. Method: immunoSEQ multiplex PCR; TCRdb's copy keeps in-frame clones and lacks some. The table records fewer than 250,000 clones, 80% to 90% of them present only once. V shed 4 bases, J shed 5 bases, and the junction held 6 bases outside the gene matches. CDR3 length: 15 residues. Germline V gene lookup returns CDR1 SEHNR and CDR2 FQNEAQ (reference sequence). Source material: PBMCs or T cells enriched from blood (not recorded which). The clonotype comes from a woman in her thirties with acute COVID-19. V and J are TRBV7-9 and TRBJ1-4; 8 bases are a match to TRBD1. The CDR3 loop reads CASSSRTGTNEKLFF. In nucleotides, the CDR3 is TGTGCCAGCAGCTCGAGGACAGGGACAAATGAAAAACTGTTTTTT.